The clone carrying this TCR beta chain was found many times. Its target is not known. This sample stems from a study of T-cell reconstitution after alpha-beta-depleted transplantation in children. Findings and limits, study-wide: About two months after transplant, alpha-beta T cells reportedly came from several hundred expanded graft clones.

The ends were cut back, 2 bases at V and 0 bases at J, with 7 bases in the middle. The CDR3 contains 15 residues. The V gene's germline CDR1 is KGHSH and CDR2 LQKENI. During its preparation, the TCRbeta library received unique molecular identifiers. One entry per CDR3 protein, called by TCRdb with MiXCR from the PCR reads. The sample has about 70,000 distinct CDR3 sequences, approximately 10% seen once. The source material was PBMCs, sampled before TCRalphabeta/CD19-depleted stem cell transplant. V usage is TRBV18 and J usage is TRBJ2-2; no clear D. The sequence was obtained from a boy between 10 and 17 years old with acute myeloid leukemia, due to receive a stem cell transplant. Written as DNA, the CDR3 is TGTGCCAGCTCACCATACAGAACGAACACCGGGGAGCTGTTTTTT. It yields the protein CASSPYRTNTGELFF.